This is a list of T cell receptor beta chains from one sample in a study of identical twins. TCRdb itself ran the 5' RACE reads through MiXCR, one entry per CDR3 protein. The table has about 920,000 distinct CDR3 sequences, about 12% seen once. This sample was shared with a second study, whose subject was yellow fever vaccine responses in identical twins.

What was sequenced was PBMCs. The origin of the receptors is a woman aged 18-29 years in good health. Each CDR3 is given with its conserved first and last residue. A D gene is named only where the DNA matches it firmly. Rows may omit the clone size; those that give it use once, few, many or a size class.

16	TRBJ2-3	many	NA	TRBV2	TGTGCCAGCAGTGACGGTCCGGGACTTTCCACAGATACGCAGTATTTT	CASSDGPGLSTDTQYF
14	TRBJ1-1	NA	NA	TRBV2	TGTGCCAGCAGTGAAGCCCGGCCTGAGGGAGGAGCTTTCTTT	CASSEARPEGGAFF
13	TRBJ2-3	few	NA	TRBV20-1	TGCAGTGCTAGTGCGGGTAGCACAGATACGCAGTATTTT	CSASAGSTDTQYF
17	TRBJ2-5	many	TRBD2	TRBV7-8	TGTGCCAGCAGCCCCCGGACTAGCGGGGGGTACCAAGAGACCCAGTACTTC	CASSPRTSGGYQETQYF
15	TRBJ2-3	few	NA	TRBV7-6	TGTGCCAGCAGTCCCACTTGGGGGAGTACAGATACGCAGTATTTT	CASSPTWGSTDTQYF
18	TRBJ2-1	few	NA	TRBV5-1	TGCGCCAGCAGCTATACAGACAGGCCCCCGGGCGGATACAATGAGCAGTTCTTC	CASSYTDRPPGGYNEQFF
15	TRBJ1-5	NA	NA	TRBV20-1	TGCAGTGCTAGAGATTCGGGATATAGCAATCAGCCCCAGCATTTT	CSARDSGYSNQPQHF
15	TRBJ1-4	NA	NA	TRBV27	TGTGCCAGCAGCCAAGTTGCGGGGATGGATGAAAAACTGTTTTTT	CASSQVAGMDEKLFF
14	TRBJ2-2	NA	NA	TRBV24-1	TGTGCCACCCGCCCCAGGGCGGGCACCGGGGAGCTGTTTTTT	CATRPRAGTGELFF
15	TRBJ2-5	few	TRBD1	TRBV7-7	TGTGCCAGCAGCTCAGGGGACAGAATCCAAGAGACCCAGTACTTC	CASSSGDRIQETQYF
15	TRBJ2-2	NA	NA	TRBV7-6	TGTGCCAGCAGCTTACAGGGACTCCTTGTGAGGGAGCTGTTTTTT	CASSLQGLLVRELFF
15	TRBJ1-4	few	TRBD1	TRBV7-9	TGTGCCAGCAGCTTAGAGGGACAGGGAGGTGAAAAACTGTTTTTT	CASSLEGQGGEKLFF
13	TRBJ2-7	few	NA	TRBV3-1	TGTGCCAGCAGCCGCACAGGTAACCACGAGCAGTACTTC	CASSRTGNHEQYF
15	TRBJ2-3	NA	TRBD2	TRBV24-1	TGTGCCACCAGTGAGGGGAGGGCTCCCACAGATACGCAGTATTTT	CATSEGRAPTDTQYF
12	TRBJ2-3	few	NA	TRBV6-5	TGTGCCAGCAGTTCAAACAGGGATACGCAGTATTTT	CASSSNRDTQYF
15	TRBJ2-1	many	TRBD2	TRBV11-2	TGTGCCAGCAGCCTCCGTATAGCGGGTAACAATGAGCAGTTCTTC	CASSLRIAGNNEQFF
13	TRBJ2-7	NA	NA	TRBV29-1	TGCAGCGTTGGGACCAGACATTCCTACGAGGAGTACTTC	CSVGTRHSYEEYF
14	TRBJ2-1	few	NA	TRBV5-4	TGTGCCAGCAGCAAAGACCCGGGCGGCAATGAGCAGTTCTTC	CASSKDPGGNEQFF
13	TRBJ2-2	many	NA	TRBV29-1	TGCAGCGTTGACGAGGGGTGGACCGGGGAGCTGTTTTTT	CSVDEGWTGELFF
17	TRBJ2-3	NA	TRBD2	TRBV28	TGTGCCAGCAGTTTATGGTCGGCGGGGGGGTCCACAGATACGCAGTATTTT	CASSLWSAGGSTDTQYF
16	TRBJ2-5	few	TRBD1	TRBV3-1	TGTGCCAGCAGTTTCCCTTCCGCGACAGGGAAAGAGACCCAGTACTTC	CASSFPSATGKETQYF
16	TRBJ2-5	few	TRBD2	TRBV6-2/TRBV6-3	TGTGCCAGCAGTTCCCTAGCGGGGGGGAACCAAGAGACCCAGTACTTC	CASSSLAGGNQETQYF
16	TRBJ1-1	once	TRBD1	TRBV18	TGTGCCAGCTCAGCCTCGGGACAGGGGGGGAGCACTGAAGCTTTCTTT	CASSASGQGGSTEAFF
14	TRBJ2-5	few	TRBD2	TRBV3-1	TGTGCCAGCAGCCAAGGCGGGAGCTGGGAGACCCAGTACTTC	CASSQGGSWETQYF
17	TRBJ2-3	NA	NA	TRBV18	TGTGCCAGCTCACGCGATACAGGGTTAGGATATGCAGATACGCAGTATTTT	CASSRDTGLGYADTQYF
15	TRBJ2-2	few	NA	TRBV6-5	TGTGCCAGCAGTTACTCGAATCGGGGCACCGGGGAGCTGTTTTTT	CASSYSNRGTGELFF
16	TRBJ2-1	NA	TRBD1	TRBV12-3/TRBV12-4	TGTGCCAGCAGTCCCATAACGGGACAGGCCGAAAATGAGCAGTTCTTC	CASSPITGQAENEQFF
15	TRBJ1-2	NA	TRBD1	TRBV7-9	TGTGCCAGCAGCTTAGCAGGGGGCGCGAGGAATGGCTACACCTTC	CASSLAGGARNGYTF
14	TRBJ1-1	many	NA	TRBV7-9	TGTGCCAGCAGCTTAGCATCTTCGGGGACTGAAGCTTTCTTT	CASSLASSGTEAFF
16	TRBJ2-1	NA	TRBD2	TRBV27	TGTGCCAGCACTACTCTTTCAGCGGGAGTCTGGTCTGAGCAGTTCTTC	CASTTLSAGVWSEQFF
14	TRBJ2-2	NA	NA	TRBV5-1	TGCGCCAGCAGCTTGGTCGGTGAAACCGGGGAGCTGTTTTTT	CASSLVGETGELFF
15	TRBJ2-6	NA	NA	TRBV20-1	TGCAGTGCCAACGTCTTAGGGTCTGGGGCCAACGTCCTGACTTTC	CSANVLGSGANVLTF
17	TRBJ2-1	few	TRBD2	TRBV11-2	TGTGCCAGCAGCTTAAGTCTACTAGCGGGGGTCTACAATGAGCAGTTCTTC	CASSLSLLAGVYNEQFF
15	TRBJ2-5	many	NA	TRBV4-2	TGTGCCAGCAGCCAAGATCCGGGTGCAGGAGAGACCCAGTACTTC	CASSQDPGAGETQYF
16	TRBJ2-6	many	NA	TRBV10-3	TGTGCCATCAGTGATGGCAGCGGTACTGGGGCCAACGTCCTGACTTTC	CAISDGSGTGANVLTF
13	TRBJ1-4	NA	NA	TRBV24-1	TGTGCCACCAGTGAGCCGACAGGAGGAAAACTGTTTTTT	CATSEPTGGKLFF
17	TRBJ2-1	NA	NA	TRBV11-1	TGTGCCAGCAGCTTAGGCATGGATATCAGCTCCTACAATGAGCAGTTCTTC	CASSLGMDISSYNEQFF
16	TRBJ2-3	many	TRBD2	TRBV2	TGTGCCAGCAGTGTCCCGACTAGCGGAAGCACAGATACGCAGTATTTT	CASSVPTSGSTDTQYF
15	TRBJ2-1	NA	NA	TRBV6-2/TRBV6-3	TGTGCCAGCAGTTACGGAGAGGCCTCCTACAATGAGCAGTTCTTC	CASSYGEASYNEQFF
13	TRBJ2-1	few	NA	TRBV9	TGTGCCAGCAGCCAAACAGGGTACCCTGAGCAGTTCTTC	CASSQTGYPEQFF
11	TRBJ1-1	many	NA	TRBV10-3	TGTGCCATCAGTGAGCGTGGTAAAGCTTTCTTT	CAISERGKAFF
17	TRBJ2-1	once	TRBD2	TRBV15	TGTGCCACCAGCAGATTAAGGGTAGCGGGAGAAGGCAATGAGCAGTTCTTC	CATSRLRVAGEGNEQFF
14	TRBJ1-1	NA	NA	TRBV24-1	TGTGCCACCAGTGGCGGAGGGCTAAACACTGAAGCTTTCTTT	CATSGGGLNTEAFF
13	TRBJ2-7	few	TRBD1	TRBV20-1	TGCAGTGCTTTGACAGGGATAAACTACGAGCAGTACTTC	CSALTGINYEQYF
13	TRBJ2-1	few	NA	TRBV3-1	TGTGCCAGCAGCCTAAGGGGTTCGGGCGAGCAGTTCTTC	CASSLRGSGEQFF
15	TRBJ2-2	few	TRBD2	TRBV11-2	TGTGCCGGATTAGCGGGGGGTCGGAACACCGGGGAGCTGTTTTTT	CAGLAGGRNTGELFF
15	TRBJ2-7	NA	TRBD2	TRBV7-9	TGTGCCAGCAGCTTGTCGACTAGCGGGGGCGTCGAGCAGTACTTC	CASSLSTSGGVEQYF
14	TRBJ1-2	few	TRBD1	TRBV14	TGTGCCAGCAGCCGGGACAGAAGAGGGTATGGCTACACCTTC	CASSRDRRGYGYTF
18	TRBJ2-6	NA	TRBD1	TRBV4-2	TGTGCCAGCAGCCCTGACAGGGACACCCCCTCTGGGGCCAACGTCCTGACTTTC	CASSPDRDTPSGANVLTF
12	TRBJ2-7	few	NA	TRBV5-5	TGTGCCAGCAGCCCCCCGGCGTACGAGCAGTACTTC	CASSPPAYEQYF
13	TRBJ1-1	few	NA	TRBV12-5	TGTGCTAGTGGTCAACGGGGGGACACTGAAGCTTTCTTT	CASGQRGDTEAFF
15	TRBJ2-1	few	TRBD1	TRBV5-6	TGTGCCAGCAGCTTAGGGGGACAGGGGGGCGATGAGCAGTTCTTC	CASSLGGQGGDEQFF
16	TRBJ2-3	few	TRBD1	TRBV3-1	TGTGCCAGCAGCCAAGTTATGAGACAGGGGTTGGATACGCAGTATTTT	CASSQVMRQGLDTQYF
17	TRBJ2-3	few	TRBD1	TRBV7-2	TGTGCCAGCAGCTCCGACAGGGGGCCCTTGTTCACAGATACGCAGTATTTT	CASSSDRGPLFTDTQYF
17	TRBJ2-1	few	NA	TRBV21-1	TGTGCCAGCAGCAAGGAGGGAAACAGGGATGGCTACAATGAGCAGTTCTTC	CASSKEGNRDGYNEQFF